These 28 T cell receptor beta chains came from one sample sequenced in a study of blood T cell repertoires in COVID-19 (dated by TCRdb to the early 2020s). The library came from the immunoSEQ multiplex PCR assay. TCRdb carries this immuneACCESS record with in-frame sequences only. Its versions omit some clonotypes, under half of them owing to an unresolved V gene in the studies checked, with the rest unexplained. The sample profile shows 150,000 or so clones; about nine tenths of them were found once. The ten largest account for about 4% of the sample. The sequencing sample was made of PBMCs or T cells enriched from blood (not recorded which). These receptors were taken from a woman aged 40 to 50 who had been exposed to COVID-19.

The CDR3 DNA sequence: TGCGCCAGCAGTCCCGGACAGGACCATCAGCCCCAGCATTTT. Protein: CASSPGQDHQPQHF. The V call is TRBV10-1, the J call TRBJ1-5; the match to TRBD1 covers 7 bases. Germline values: CDR1 WNHNN, CDR2 SYGVQD (reference sequence). CDR3 length: 14 residues. Trimming removed 5 bases from V and 5 bases from J; junction bases left unmatched: 6.

This chain links TRBV7-7 with TRBJ2-7; 16 bases map to TRBD2. In germline, CDR1 is SSHAT, CDR2 FNYEAQ (reference sequence). V shed 4 bases and J 7 bases; nucleotides not matched to a gene: 10. The CDR3 totals 17 residues. Here the CDR3 DNA reads TGTGCCAGCAGCTATCCGGGACTAGCGGGAGGGCCGGATGAGCAGTACTTC. Amino acids: CASSYPGLAGGPDEQYF.

This clone was counted a single time. The chain has TRBV4-2 and TRBJ2-7, with D uncertain. This CDR3 is built from 15 residues. Germline assignment: CDR1 LGHNA and CDR2 YNFKEQ. V was cut by 0 bases and J by 0 bases, with 9 bases left in between. CDR3 nucleotides: TGTGCCAGCAGCCAAGATCACGCAGTCTCCTACGAGCAGTACTTC. Its translation is CASSQDHAVSYEQYF.

V gene TRBV4-3 combines with J gene TRBJ2-1; tentative D call: TRBD2 (5 bases). This CDR3 has 14 residues. The germline V gene encodes CDR1 LGHNA and CDR2 YSLEER. The V end was cut by 1 base, the J end by 10 bases, with 14 bases between. The DNA for the CDR3 is TGCGCCAGCAGCCAAGGGGCACTAGGAAGGGAGCAGTTCTTC. Amino acids: CASSQGALGREQFF.

This chain uses TRBV6-5 with TRBJ1-1; D unclear. Trimming left V 6 bases short and J 6 bases short, with 8 bases between. There are 11 residues in the CDR3. Germline-derived CDR1 and CDR2 are MNHEY and SVGAGI. CDR3 protein: CASRRGAEAFF. CDR3 DNA sequence: TGTGCCAGCAGGCGCGGAGCTGAAGCTTTCTTT.

The chain couples TRBV27 to TRBJ2-2; tentative D call: TRBD1 (6 bases). Germline CDR1 is MNHEY and CDR2 is SMNVEV (reference sequence). The CDR3 is 13 residues long. Deletions cut 6 bases from V and 6 bases from J, with 11 bases between. CDR3 DNA: TGTGCCAGCAGCATAGGACAGCCCGGGGAGCTGTTTTTT. Translating gives CASSIGQPGELFF.

The V and J genes are TRBV28 and TRBJ2-7; no definite D call. Germline lookup yields CDR1 MDHEN and CDR2 SYDVKM. The CDR3 extends over 11 amino acids. The V and J ends lost 7 bases and 6 bases respectively, with 10 bases between them. CDR3 sequence (DNA): TGTGCCAGCAATCGAGGCGGCGAGCAGTACTTC. Translated: CASNRGGEQYF.

This rearrangement joins TRBV19 to TRBJ1-6; D unresolved. This CDR3 region has 15 residues. Trimming stripped 1 base from V and 7 bases from J, with 11 bases between. The V gene's germline CDR1 is LNHDA and CDR2 SQIVND (reference sequence). In DNA, the CDR3 is TGTGCCAGTAGTATAGCGGGTCAAGCAAATTCACCCCTCCACTTT. Its protein is CASSIAGQANSPLHF. Drawing the rest from reference TRBV19 and TRBJ1-6, the complete variable domain is DGGITQSPKYLFRKEGQNVTLSCEQNLNHDAMYWYRQDPGQGLRLIYYSQIVNDFQKGDIAEGYSVSREKKESFPLTVTSAQKNPTAFYLCASSIAGQANSPLHFGNGTRLTVT.

The chain recombines TRBV6-5 with TRBJ1-2; TRBD1 is a possible D gene (6 bases). CDR1 and CDR2 from the germline V gene are MNHEY and SVGAGI. This CDR3 comprises 13 residues. The V end lost 6 bases, the J end lost 4 bases, and 12 bases lay between the germline ends. The chain's CDR3 is CASRLQGRYGYTF. CDR3 bases: TGTGCCAGCAGACTACAGGGCCGCTATGGCTACACCTTC.

CDR3: CASVGRSQGVSYEQYF. The CDR3 region has the DNA TGTGCCAGCGTAGGACGGTCACAGGGGGTATCCTACGAGCAGTACTTC. The chain is built from TRBV21-1 and TRBJ2-7; no DNA check was done on the table's D call, TRBD1. TRBV21-1 is a known pseudogene. CDR3 length: 16 amino acids.

The sample holds a few counts of this clone. This chain links TRBV3-1 (or the pseudogene TRBV3-2) with TRBJ1-1; possible D gene TRBD1, 6 bases. The CDR3 extends over 13 amino acids. V was clipped by 3 bases and J by 1 base, with 6 bases between them. Per the germline V gene, CDR1 is LGHDT and CDR2 is YNNKEL (reference sequence). The CDR3 DNA follows: TGTGCCAGCAGCCAGACAGGGAACACTGAAGCTTTCTTT. As protein: CASSQTGNTEAFF.

The CDR3, as DNA: TGTGCCAGTTCCCCCGGGACAGGGTTTGGAAAACTGTTTTTT. The encoded protein is CASSPGTGFGKLFF. The genes are TRBV19 and TRBJ1-4, with TRBD1 matching over 9 bases. Germline V CDR1 and CDR2: LNHDA, SQIVND (reference sequence). This CDR3 contains 14 residues. V was clipped by 8 bases and J by 10 bases; unmatched bases: 11.

The genes are TRBV3-1 (or the pseudogene TRBV3-2) and TRBJ2-1; 10 bases are a match to TRBD2. Germline V lookup: CDR1 LGHDT, CDR2 YNNKEL (reference sequence). This CDR3 is 20 amino acids long. After removal of 0 bases from V and 2 bases from J, the junction contained 13 bases not matched to a gene. CDR3 bases: TGTGCCAGCAGCCAAGATCGACGGCTAGCGGGAGTGCTACCCTACAATGAGCAGTTCTTC. Protein: CASSQDRRLAGVLPYNEQFF.

The V gene is TRBV5-6, the J gene TRBJ1-1, with a weak D call TRBD1 (6 bases). CDR3 length: 13 residues. V was clipped by 4 bases and J by 1 base, with 8 bases between them. The germline V gene has CDR1 SGHDT and CDR2 YYEEEE. As DNA, the CDR3 is TGTGCCAGCAGCATACAGGGGAACACTGAAGCTTTCTTT. Translation gives CASSIQGNTEAFF.

The chain employs TRBV9 and TRBJ2-1; possible D gene TRBD1, 7 bases. The CDR3 is 16 residues long. Trimming removed 4 bases at V and 8 bases at J, with 22 bases between. From germline, CDR1 is SGDLS and CDR2 YYNGEE. CDR3 sequence (DNA): TGTGCCAGCAGCTCCGCTAGCGCCCTAGGGGGCGATGAGCAGTTCTTC. Protein: CASSSASALGGDEQFF.

This chain uses TRBV27 with TRBJ2-7, with TRBD1 matching over 11 bases. The ends lost 5 bases at V and 7 bases at J; junction bases unmatched: 10. The length of the CDR3 is 15 residues. Germline values: CDR1 MNHEY, CDR2 SMNVEV (reference sequence). CDR3 sequence reads: CASSPHGQGAGEQYF. The CDR3 DNA follows: TGTGCCAGCAGTCCCCACGGACAGGGGGCGGGAGAGCAGTACTTC.

The V and J genes are TRBV19 and TRBJ1-2; 7 nucleotides match TRBD1. This CDR3 is built from 15 residues. Germline-derived CDR1 and CDR2 are LNHDA and SQIVND (reference sequence). V gave up 4 bases and J gave up 1 base; unmatched junction bases: 6. As DNA, the CDR3 is TGTGCCAGTAGTAAGGGGACAGAAGTTAACTATGGCTACACCTTC. Encoded protein: CASSKGTEVNYGYTF. Full variable domain (remainder filled in from reference TRBV19 and TRBJ1-2): DGGITQSPKYLFRKEGQNVTLSCEQNLNHDAMYWYRQDPGQGLRLIYYSQIVNDFQKGDIAEGYSVSREKKESFPLTVTSAQKNPTAFYLCASSKGTEVNYGYTFGSGTRLTVV.

This clone was counted many times. The V call is TRBV19, the J call TRBJ1-1, with D possibly matching TRBD1 (6 bases). The CDR3 sequence is 15 residues long. The germline CDR1 and CDR2 sequences are LNHDA and SQIVND (reference sequence). The ends were cut back, 6 bases at V and 4 bases at J, with 18 bases in the middle. CDR3 nucleotides: TGTGCCAGTAGCTCGGAGTCCAGGGGTAGCACTGAAGCTTTCTTT. As protein: CASSSESRGSTEAFF.

The chain has TRBV18 and TRBJ2-3, with D possibly TRBD2 on 7 matching bases. This CDR3 has 15 residues. Germline V gene lookup returns CDR1 KGHSH and CDR2 LQKENI. Trimming left V 5 bases short and J 5 bases short, with 17 bases between. The CDR3 region is CASSERGGPEDTQYF. The CDR3 nucleotides read TGTGCCAGCTCAGAGAGGGGGGGCCCCGAAGATACGCAGTATTTT.

This clone has a handful of counts. The chain couples TRBV5-8 to TRBJ1-2, with 7 bases identical to TRBD1. The CDR3 contains 14 residues. Germline assignment: CDR1 SGHTS and CDR2 YDEGEE. V gave up 0 bases and J gave up 4 bases; unmatched junction bases: 3. As DNA, the CDR3 is TGTGCCAGCAGCTTGGAGGGGGCCGGCTATGGCTACACCTTC. Its translation is CASSLEGAGYGYTF.

The chain employs TRBV7-2 and TRBJ2-1, with 9 bases identical to TRBD2. The CDR3 consists of 16 residues. CDR1 and CDR2 from the germline V gene are SGHTA and FQGNSA. V trimming: 5 bases; J trimming: 3 bases; junction bases outside the gene matches: 8. In nucleotides, the CDR3 is TGTGCCAGCAGCCCTACTTTAGCGGGGGTCTACAATGAGCAGTTCTTC. Amino acids: CASSPTLAGVYNEQFF.

The chain has TRBV27 and TRBJ1-4; 9 bases align to TRBD1. The CDR3 contains 14 residues. Germline V gene data show CDR1 as MNHEY and CDR2 as SMNVEV (reference sequence). The J segment lost 8 bases and the V segment lost 3 bases, leaving 4 bases of the junction unmatched. CDR3 nucleotides: TGTGCCAGCAGTTTCACAGGGGGCGCGGAAAAACTGTTTTTT. Amino acid sequence: CASSFTGGAEKLFF.

This rearrangement joins TRBV9 to TRBJ2-1; D perhaps matches TRBD2 (5 bases). The V and J ends lost 4 bases and 8 bases respectively, with 13 bases between them. This CDR3 spans 13 amino acids. Germline CDR1 and CDR2: SGDLS and YYNGEE. The CDR3 region is CASSPGLGYEQFF. The CDR3 DNA reads as TGTGCCAGCAGCCCCGGACTGGGCTATGAGCAGTTCTTC.

The V gene is TRBV5-1, the J gene TRBJ1-2; D ambiguous. Germline V gene lookup returns CDR1 SGHRS and CDR2 YFSETQ. CDR3 length equals 15 residues. V lost 0 bases and J lost 6, with 15 bases in between. The CDR3 DNA is TGCGCCAGCAGCTTGGCCAACGAGGGAGGGAATGGCTACACCTTC. Translated, it gives CASSLANEGGNGYTF.

This clone was observed once. J is TRBJ2-7 and V is TRBV13; TRBD2 matches at 9 bases. The CDR3 spans 16 residues. With 5 bases clipped from V and 2 bases from J, the junction kept 10 bases outside the gene matches. Germline CDR1 PRHDT, CDR2 FYEKMQ (reference sequence). In nucleotides, the CDR3 is TGTGCCAGCAGCCCCGCGCGGACTAGCGCGGCCTACGAGCAGTACTTC. Its translation is CASSPARTSAAYEQYF.

The V call is TRBV28, the J call TRBJ1-2, with D maybe TRBD1 (5 bases). V shed 5 bases and J shed 0 bases, with 10 bases lying between them. Germline loops: CDR1 MDHEN, CDR2 SYDVKM. The CDR3 spans 14 residues. The CDR3 reads CASSLTVANYGYTF. The CDR3 DNA reads TGTGCCAGCAGTCTGACAGTGGCTAACTATGGCTACACCTTC.

This chain uses TRBV10-3 with TRBJ1-2; 9 bases match TRBD1. The ends lost 4 bases at V and 2 bases at J; junction bases unmatched: 11. Germline-derived CDR1 and CDR2 are ENHRY and SYGVKD. The CDR3 sequence is 17 residues long. The CDR3 coding sequence is TGTGCCATCAGTGGCTTCCACCGGGACAGGGACAACTATGGCTACACCTTC. Amino acid sequence: CAISGFHRDRDNYGYTF.

The chain couples TRBV28 to TRBJ2-1, with D unclear. Germline V gives CDR1 MDHEN, CDR2 SYDVKM. V was trimmed by 5 bases and J by 0 bases, leaving 11 bases between them. The CDR3 has 15 residues. CDR3: CASSRTLSSYNEQFF. The CDR3 DNA sequence: TGTGCCAGCAGTCGTACCTTGAGCTCCTACAATGAGCAGTTCTTC.